The 18 T cell receptor beta chains below were found in one sample sequenced in a study of blood T cell repertoires in COVID-19. Here immunoSEQ multiplex PCR was the method, and the copy in TCRdb shows in-frame clones only, minus some. Here the sample spans approximately 300,000 clones, around 83% being singletons. Sequencing was done on a sample of peripheral blood. These receptors came from a woman in her 50s with acute or convalescent COVID-19.

The chain recombines TRBV2 with TRBJ1-2; 11 bases align to TRBD1. The CDR3 has 15 amino acids. V shed 6 bases, J shed 0 bases, and the junction held 3 bases outside the gene matches. Per the germline V gene, CDR1 is SNHLY and CDR2 is FYNNEI. CDR3 residues: CASSGQGASNYGYTF. In DNA, the CDR3 is TGTGCCAGCAGCGGACAGGGGGCATCTAACTATGGCTACACCTTC.

This chain connects TRBV6-2 or TRBV6-3 to TRBJ2-1; TRBD1 is a possible D gene (6 bases). The V end lost 2 bases, the J end lost 8 bases, and 25 bases lay between the germline ends. The CDR3 has 18 amino acids. Germline-derived CDR1 and CDR2 are MNHEY and SVGEGT. The CDR3 reads CASSYIGFGTPPRDEQFF. As DNA, the CDR3 is TGTGCCAGCAGTTACATCGGCTTCGGGACACCTCCTAGGGATGAGCAGTTCTTC.

V is TRBV27 and J is TRBJ2-5, with D possibly being TRBD1 (6 bases). This CDR3 contains 12 residues. CDR1 is MNHEY, CDR2 SMNVEV, per germline (reference sequence). Trimming removed 5 bases from V and 7 bases from J, with 11 bases in between. The CDR3, as DNA: TGTGCCAGCAGTCCTCCCAGGGGGACCCAGTACTTC. Residues: CASSPPRGTQYF.

The V and J genes are TRBV5-4 and TRBJ1-2, with TRBD1 identical over 7 bases. The CDR3 has 16 amino acids. Per germline, CDR1 SGHNT and CDR2 YYREEE (reference sequence). Trimming removed 2 bases from V and 2 bases from J; junction bases left unmatched: 9. CDR3 sequence: CASSLNRGGLNYGYTF. The CDR3 DNA reads TGTGCCAGCAGCTTAAACAGGGGAGGCCTAAACTATGGCTACACCTTC.

The chain combines TRBV24-1 with TRBJ2-1; D is ambiguous. This CDR3 has 14 residues. Trimming removed 3 bases at V and 6 bases at J, with 11 bases between. The germline gives CDR1 KGHDR, CDR2 SFDVKD. CDR3 nucleotides: TGTGCCACCAGTGATCCCCCACAGAGCAATGAGCAGTTCTTC. Translating gives CATSDPPQSNEQFF.

The V and J genes are TRBV2 and TRBJ2-5; 8 positions match TRBD1. The ends lost 6 bases at V and 5 bases at J; junction bases unmatched: 8. The germline CDR1 and CDR2 sequences are SNHLY and FYNNEI. There are 14 residues in the CDR3. CDR3 bases: TGTGCCAGCAGGGACAGGGCAGGGAGGGAGACCCAGTACTTC. It encodes CASRDRAGRETQYF. Together with reference TRBV2 and TRBJ2-5, the CDR3 gives the full variable domain: EPEVTQTPSHQVTQMGQEVILRCVPISNHLYFYWYRQILGQKVEFLVSFYNNEISEKSEIFDDQFSVERPDGSNFTLKIRSTKLEDSAMYFCASRDRAGRETQYFGPGTRLLVL.

The chain has TRBV6-1 and TRBJ1-1, with TRBD1 as a possible D gene (5 bases). Germline V CDR1 and CDR2: MNHNS, SASEGT. Trimming left V 3 bases short and J 4 bases short, with 12 bases between. The CDR3 is 14 residues long. CDR3 bases: TGTGCCAGCAGTGAGCGGGGGGAAGGCACTGAAGCTTTCTTT. This codes for CASSERGEGTEAFF.

The chain recombines TRBV5-5 with TRBJ2-2, with 11 bases identical to TRBD1. Per the germline V gene, CDR1 is SGHKS and CDR2 is YYEKEE (reference sequence). The CDR3 is 15 residues long. After removal of 2 bases from V and 7 bases from J, the junction contained 4 bases not matched to a gene. CDR3 coding DNA: TGTGCCAGCAGCTTTCGGGACAGGGGGGTCGGGGAGCTGTTTTTT. Translating gives CASSFRDRGVGELFF.

The rearrangement uses TRBV30 and TRBJ1-2, with 8 bases fitting TRBD1. The CDR3 totals 16 residues. Germline-derived CDR1 and CDR2 are GTSNPN and SVGIG (reference sequence). V was clipped by 1 base and J by 5 bases; unmatched bases: 12. CDR3: CAWSANRGQGEYGYTF. The CDR3 bases are TGTGCCTGGAGTGCTAACCGCGGACAGGGCGAATATGGCTACACCTTC.

The chain has TRBV7-2 and TRBJ2-1, with 8 bases aligning to TRBD1. The germline V gene has CDR1 SGHTA and CDR2 FQGNSA. V trimming: 1 base; J trimming: 4 bases; junction bases outside the gene matches: 3. CDR3 length: 15 amino acids. In DNA, the CDR3 is TGTGCCAGCAGCTTAGACAGGGGGACATACAATGAGCAGTTCTTC. Translated: CASSLDRGTYNEQFF.

The chain joins TRBV18 to TRBJ2-1; D might be TRBD2 (5 bases). Trimming pared 2 bases from V and 7 bases from J, leaving 18 bases between. Germline loops: CDR1 KGHSH, CDR2 LQKENI. The CDR3 length is 16 residues. CDR3 nucleotide sequence: TGTGCCAGCTCACCATTGAGGGCCTTTATCTCGAATGAGCAGTTCTTC. This sequence encodes CASSPLRAFISNEQFF.

The gene calls are TRBV3-1 (or the pseudogene TRBV3-2) and TRBJ2-2, with 10 bases fitting TRBD2. V was pared by 4 bases and J by 2 bases, with 1 base of the junction left unmatched. Looked up from germline, CDR1 is LGHDT and CDR2 is YNNKEL (reference sequence). This CDR3 is built from 15 residues. The DNA of the CDR3 is TGTGCCAGCAGCCTAGCGGGGGGTAACACCGGGGAGCTGTTTTTT. Translating it yields CASSLAGGNTGELFF.

The chain combines TRBV3-1 (or the pseudogene TRBV3-2) with TRBJ2-2, with 10 bases identical to TRBD2. From germline, CDR1 is LGHDT and CDR2 YNNKEL (reference sequence). V lost 4 bases and J lost 3; bases outside the gene matches: 5. The CDR3 has 16 residues. The CDR3 is CASSLGLAVDTGELFF. CDR3 DNA sequence: TGTGCCAGCAGCCTCGGACTAGCGGTGGACACCGGGGAGCTGTTTTTT.

The chain employs TRBV10-2 and TRBJ1-5; D unresolved. The CDR3 runs 15 residues. The germline CDR1 and CDR2 sequences are WSHSY and SAAADI. V shed 0 bases and J shed 0 bases, with 6 bases lying between them. The chain's CDR3 is CASSESGASNQPQHF. The CDR3 DNA is TGCGCCAGCAGTGAGTCGGGAGCTAGCAATCAGCCCCAGCATTTT.

In this sample, this clone turned up many times. V is TRBV11-3 and J is TRBJ2-1, with D maybe TRBD2 (6 bases). The CDR3 runs to 15 residues. Trimming took 4 bases from V and 4 from J, leaving 14 bases between them. Germline lookup yields CDR1 SGHNT and CDR2 YENEEA. For the CDR3, the DNA is TGTGCCAGCAGCTCGGGACGGGACTTTTACAATGAGCAGTTCTTC. Its protein is CASSSGRDFYNEQFF.

The table lists this clone with a few counts. This chain links TRBV19 with TRBJ2-7, with D tentatively TRBD1 (6 bases). With 5 bases removed from V and 2 bases from J, the gap between germline ends came to 16 bases. In germline, CDR1 is LNHDA, CDR2 SQIVND (reference sequence). CDR3 length equals 15 residues. The DNA for the CDR3 is TGTGCCAGTAGTTCACAACCCAGGGGTGCCTACGAGCAGTACTTC. Its protein product is CASSSQPRGAYEQYF.

The J gene is TRBJ2-7, the V gene TRBV10-3, with TRBD1 as a possible D gene (5 bases). This CDR3 has 13 amino acids. V dropped 3 bases and J dropped 5 bases, with 11 bases sitting between them. The V gene's germline CDR1 is ENHRY and CDR2 SYGVKD. This CDR3 reads CAISDRVDDEQYF. The CDR3 nucleotides read TGTGCCATCAGTGACAGGGTAGACGACGAGCAGTACTTC.

This clone has just one count. This chain links TRBV4-1 with TRBJ2-5; no definite D call. The CDR3 extends over 15 amino acids. Trimming took 0 bases from V and 3 from J, leaving 11 bases between them. The germline gives CDR1 MGHRA, CDR2 YSYEKL. The CDR3 nucleotides read TGCGCCAGCAGCCAAGAGGGCAGGTTCAAAGAGACCCAGTACTTC. Translating gives CASSQEGRFKETQYF.